The next 4 T cell receptor beta chains were all read from a single sample in a study of blood T cell repertoires in COVID-19. Sequencing used immunoSEQ multiplex PCR; TCRdb keeps in-frame clones, though not all of them. The table includes roughly 76,000 clones, 75% detected once. The material sequenced was peripheral blood. These TCRs come from a man in his 70s with acute or convalescent COVID-19.

The V gene is TRBV21-1, the J gene TRBJ2-2; the table's D call of TRBD2 was not tested on the DNA. TRBV21-1 is shown as a pseudogene. This CDR3 has 16 residues. CDR3 in amino acids: CASSQTLRLEAGELFF. CDR3 DNA sequence: TGTGCCAGCAGCCAGACCTTGCGCCTGGAGGCCGGGGAGCTGTTTTTT.

This chain connects TRBV9 to TRBJ2-1, with a weak D call TRBD2 (5 bases). Trimming took 4 bases from V and 3 from J, leaving 23 bases between them. The CDR3 is 18 residues long. Germline V gives CDR1 SGDLS, CDR2 YYNGEE. DNA for the CDR3: TGTGCCAGCAGCCTCGTCGTGGAGCGGCCCTCCCTCTACAATGAGCAGTTCTTC. Translating it yields CASSLVVERPSLYNEQFF.

This clone came up many times. V gene TRBV4-3 combines with J gene TRBJ1-1, with D uncertain. This CDR3 contains 11 residues. Germline V gene lookup returns CDR1 LGHNA and CDR2 YSLEER. The V end was cut by 0 bases, the J end by 7 bases, with 3 bases between. The CDR3 DNA reads as TGCGCCAGCAGCCAAGACGGTGAAGCTTTCTTT. Translated, it gives CASSQDGEAFF.

CDR3 residues: CSVASVQNEKLFF. The CDR3 DNA reads as TGCAGCGTTGCATCGGTACAGAACGAAAAACTGTTTTTT. V is TRBV29-1 and J is TRBJ1-4, with D unclear. This CDR3 contains 13 residues. Germline values: CDR1 SQVTM, CDR2 ANQGSEA. Trimming removed 4 bases from V and 8 bases from J, with 14 bases in between.